Sequencing of this T cell receptor (beta chain) was carried out in a study of blood T cell repertoires in COVID-19. Study-level information: There were acute and convalescent COVID-19 samples, and they came from the United States, Italy and Spain.

Trimming cost V 3 bases and J 4 bases, with 12 bases left between them. This CDR3 region has 13 residues. Germline CDR1 reads DFQATT; CDR2 reads SNEGSKA (reference sequence). Measured with immunoSEQ multiplex PCR; TCRdb has only the in-frame clones, and not every one. Among hundreds of thousands of clones listed, about nine tenths were seen once. Sequencing was done on a sample of peripheral blood. The chain uses TRBV20-1 and TRBJ1-1; D remains unclear. The receptor was isolated from a woman under 40 with active or convalescent COVID-19. In nucleotides, the CDR3 is TGCAGTGCTAGTGAATCCTCGGGCACTGAAGCTTTCTTT. Protein product: CSASESSGTEAFF.